This entry is about one T cell receptor delta chain. Its target is unknown. The mismatch at residue 13 between this DNA's translation and the TCRdb protein of a much larger clone likely reflects a read error; the protein shown is translated from the DNA. The V gene lost 1 base and the J gene lost 7 bases, with 42 bases spanning the gap. The CDR3 has 23 amino acids. In germline, CDR1 is GEAIGNYY, CDR2 EKD. Vgamma9/Vdelta2+ and Vdelta2-negative gammadelta T cells were flow-sorted from PBMC for bulk sequencing. Both TRG and TRD chains were sequenced from each sorted sample. TCRdb re-called the multiplex PCR reads with CATT. Among roughly 90,000 delta-chain clones listed, 1.4% were seen once. These data are taken from a study of γδ T cells in repeated Plasmodium falciparum infection. Study observations and caveats: Over time and infection, Vgamma9/Vdelta2+ repertoires remained highly stable and polyclonal.

The sample comprised gamma-delta T cells from blood. The source of this sequence is a pool of human donors (malaria-infected and uninfected, not separated). The rearrangement uses TRDV2 and TRDJ1; D perhaps matches TRDD3 (6 bases). The J gene comes from matching the DNA to germline here; TCRdb lacks it. Here the CDR3 DNA reads TGTGCCTGTGACACTGTCATTCTCACTACCTCGCGTGCTGGGGACCCTAGTAGGGGTAAACTCATCTTT. Encoded protein: CACDTVILTTSRAGDPSRGKLIF.